This T cell receptor (beta chain) was found in a study of post-analysis software for immune sequencing data. Study-wide points: Elevated frequency relative to controls characterized several TRBV segments in patients, TRBV5-6, TRBV5-1 and TRBV20-1 among them.

The TCR beta cDNA libraries contained unique molecular identifiers. The source material, about 0.95 to 11 million T cells, gave rise to about 490,000 cDNA molecules. Via MiXCR, TCRdb re-called the PCR reads, giving one row per CDR3 protein. Of 650,000 to 900,000 distinct CDR3 sequences detected, about 43% appear once; the ten largest clones hold roughly 4.9%. The ends lost 2 bases at V and 11 bases at J; junction bases unmatched: 8. The CDR3 is made up of 13 amino acids. Remarks on this clonotype: No antigen is known for it.

J is TRBJ2-5 and V is TRBV12-3 or TRBV12-4; 7 nucleotides line up with TRBD2. Sequencing was performed on blood. The receptor comes from a girl aged 5-17 years with multiple sclerosis. Here the CDR3 DNA reads TGTGCCAGCAGTTTATATGGCGCGGGGGAGCAGTACTTC. Protein product: CASSLYGAGEQYF.